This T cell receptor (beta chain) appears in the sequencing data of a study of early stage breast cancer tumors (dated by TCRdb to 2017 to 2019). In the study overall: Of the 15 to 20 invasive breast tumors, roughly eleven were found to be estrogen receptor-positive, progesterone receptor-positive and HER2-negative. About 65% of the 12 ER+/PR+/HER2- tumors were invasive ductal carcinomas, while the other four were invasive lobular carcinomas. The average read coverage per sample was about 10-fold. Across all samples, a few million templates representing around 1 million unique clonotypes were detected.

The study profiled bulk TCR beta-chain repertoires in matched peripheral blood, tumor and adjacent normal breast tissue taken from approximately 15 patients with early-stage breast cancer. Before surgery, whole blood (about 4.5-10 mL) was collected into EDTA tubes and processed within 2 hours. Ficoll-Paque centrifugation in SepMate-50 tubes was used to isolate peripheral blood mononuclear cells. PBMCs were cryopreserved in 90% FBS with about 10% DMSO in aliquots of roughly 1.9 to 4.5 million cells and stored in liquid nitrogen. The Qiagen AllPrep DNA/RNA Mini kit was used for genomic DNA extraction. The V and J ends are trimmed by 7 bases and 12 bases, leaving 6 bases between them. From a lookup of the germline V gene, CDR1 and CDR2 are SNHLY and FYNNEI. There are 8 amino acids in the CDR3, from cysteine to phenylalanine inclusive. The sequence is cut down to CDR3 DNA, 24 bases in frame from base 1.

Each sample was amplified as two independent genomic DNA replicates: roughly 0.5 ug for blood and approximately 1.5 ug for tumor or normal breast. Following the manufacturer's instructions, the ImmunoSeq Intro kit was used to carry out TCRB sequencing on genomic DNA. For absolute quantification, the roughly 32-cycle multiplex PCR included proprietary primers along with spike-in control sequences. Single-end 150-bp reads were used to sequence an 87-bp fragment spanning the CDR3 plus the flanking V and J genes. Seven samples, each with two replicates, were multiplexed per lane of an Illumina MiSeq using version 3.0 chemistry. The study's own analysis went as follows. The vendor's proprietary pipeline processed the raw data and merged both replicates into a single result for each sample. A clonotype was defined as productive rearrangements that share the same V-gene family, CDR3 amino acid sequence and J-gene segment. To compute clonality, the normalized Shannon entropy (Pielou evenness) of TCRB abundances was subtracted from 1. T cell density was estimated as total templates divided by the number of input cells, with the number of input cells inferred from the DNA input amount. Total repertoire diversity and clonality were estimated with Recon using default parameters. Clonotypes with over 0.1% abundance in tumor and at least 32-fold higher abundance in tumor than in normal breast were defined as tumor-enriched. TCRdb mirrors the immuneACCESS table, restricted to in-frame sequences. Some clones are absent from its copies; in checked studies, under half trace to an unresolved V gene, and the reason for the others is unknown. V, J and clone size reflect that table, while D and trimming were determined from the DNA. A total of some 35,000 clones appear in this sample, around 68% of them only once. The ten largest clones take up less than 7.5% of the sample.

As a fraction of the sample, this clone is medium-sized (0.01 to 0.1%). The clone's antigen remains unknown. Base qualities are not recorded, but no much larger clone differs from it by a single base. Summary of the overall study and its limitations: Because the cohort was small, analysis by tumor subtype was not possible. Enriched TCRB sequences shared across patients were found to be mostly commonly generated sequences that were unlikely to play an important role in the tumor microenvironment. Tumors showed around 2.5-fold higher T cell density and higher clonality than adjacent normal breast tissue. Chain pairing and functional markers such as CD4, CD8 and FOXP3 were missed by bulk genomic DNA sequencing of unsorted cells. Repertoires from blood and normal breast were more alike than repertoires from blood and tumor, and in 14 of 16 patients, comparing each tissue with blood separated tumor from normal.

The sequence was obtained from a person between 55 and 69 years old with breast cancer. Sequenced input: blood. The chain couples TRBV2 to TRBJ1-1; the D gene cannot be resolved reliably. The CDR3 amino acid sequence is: CASKGTFF. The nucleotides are TGTGCCAGCAAGGGAACTTTCTTT.